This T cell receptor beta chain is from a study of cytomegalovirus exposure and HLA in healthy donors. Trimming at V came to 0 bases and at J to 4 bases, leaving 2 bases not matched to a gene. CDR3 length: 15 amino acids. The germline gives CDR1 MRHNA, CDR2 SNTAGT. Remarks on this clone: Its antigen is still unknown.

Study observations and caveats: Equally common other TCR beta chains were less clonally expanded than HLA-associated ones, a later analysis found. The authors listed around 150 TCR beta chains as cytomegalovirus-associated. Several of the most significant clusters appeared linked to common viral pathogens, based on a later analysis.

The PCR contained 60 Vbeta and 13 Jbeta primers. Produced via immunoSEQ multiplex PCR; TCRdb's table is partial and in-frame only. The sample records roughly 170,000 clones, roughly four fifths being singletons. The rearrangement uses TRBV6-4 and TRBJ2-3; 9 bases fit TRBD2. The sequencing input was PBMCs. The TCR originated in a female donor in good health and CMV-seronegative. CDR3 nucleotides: TGTGCCAGCAGTGACTCTGCGGGAGGGCCAGATACGCAGTATTTT. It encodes CASSDSAGGPDTQYF.